This paragraph reports one TCR beta chain. Its antigen is as yet unknown. The sample is drawn from a study of T cell repertoires in cytomegalovirus infection. About the research overall: Public signatures in TCR beta pointed to CMV infection and matching HLA type. Findings and caveats of the study: What dominated the ex vivo response were HLA-C-restricted CMV-specific TCR beta clonotypes. Cumulative frequency of public TCR beta families picked out carriers of CMV plus the relevant HLA.

MiXCR, run by TCRdb on the reads, gives a single entry per CDR3 protein. The repertoire holds 350,000 to 450,000 distinct CDR3 sequences, with 15% to 20% as singletons. V shed 5 bases, J shed 5 bases, and the junction held 8 bases outside the gene matches. Germline values: CDR1 SGHVS, CDR2 FNYEAQ. The CDR3 runs to 14 residues. The receptor's source is a human donor in good health (CMV status not recorded). Some clones in this sample may be carry-over from other donors' samples. The chain carries TRBV7-6 and TRBJ2-5, with 7 bases identical to TRBD1. The specimen sequenced was PBMCs. Here the CDR3 DNA reads TGTGCCAGCAGCGGGGGACAGAGCAATGAGACCCAGTACTTC. Its translation is CASSGGQSNETQYF.